Listed below are T cell receptor beta chains from one sample, sequenced in a study of T cells in Graves' hyperthyroidism and ophthalmopathy. One entry per CDR3 protein, called by TCRdb with MiXCR from the multiplex PCR reads. Found here are about 840,000 distinct CDR3 sequences, 38% of them singletons; the top ten hold 7% to 10%. Source material: blood. All receptors derive from a man in his late teens or twenties with Graves' hyperthyroidism. CDR3s include the opening cysteine and the closing phenylalanine or tryptophan. The D gene is left open where the match is weak. Clone size is shown for a subset of rows, as once, few, many or a class of expanded clone.

len: 14
v_gene: TRBV19
j_gene: TRBJ1-5
abundance: many
d_gene: NA
CDR3nt: TGTGCCAGTAGTATGGGTGGAGGACTTCAGCCCCAGCATTTT
CDR3aa: CASSMGGGLQPQHF

len: 14
v_gene: TRBV5-1
j_gene: TRBJ1-4
abundance: NA
d_gene: NA
CDR3nt: TGCGCCAGCAGCTTGGGGCCGGTTAATGAAAAACTGTTTTTT
CDR3aa: CASSLGPVNEKLFF

len: 17
v_gene: TRBV4-3
j_gene: TRBJ1-1
abundance: few
d_gene: TRBD1
CDR3nt: TGCGCCAGCAGCTTGTGGCCGGGACAGGAGGATAACACTGAAGCTTTCTTT
CDR3aa: CASSLWPGQEDNTEAFF

len: 18
v_gene: TRBV9
j_gene: TRBJ1-3
abundance: NA
d_gene: NA
CDR3nt: TGCGCCAGCAGCGCTACCCCAACCGGGGTCCTCTCTGGAAACACCATATATTTT
CDR3aa: CASSATPTGVLSGNTIYF

len: 10
v_gene: TRBV29-1
j_gene: TRBJ2-2
abundance: NA
d_gene: NA
CDR3nt: TGCAGCGTTGATGGAGGGGAGCTGTTTTTT
CDR3aa: CSVDGGELFF

len: 14
v_gene: TRBV2
j_gene: TRBJ1-2
abundance: NA
d_gene: NA
CDR3nt: TGTGCCAGCAGCCTGGGAGAGGGGACATATGGCTACACCTTC
CDR3aa: CASSLGEGTYGYTF

len: 15
v_gene: TRBV15
j_gene: TRBJ2-6
abundance: many
d_gene: NA
CDR3nt: TGTGCCACCAGCAGAGGTGGGGCTGGGGCCAACGTCCTGACTTTC
CDR3aa: CATSRGGAGANVLTF

len: 15
v_gene: TRBV14
j_gene: TRBJ2-7
abundance: few
d_gene: NA
CDR3nt: TGTGCCAGCAGCCAAAACGAGGGGCGCTGGTACGAGCAGTACTTC
CDR3aa: CASSQNEGRWYEQYF

len: 17
v_gene: TRBV12-5
j_gene: TRBJ1-5
abundance: NA
d_gene: NA
CDR3nt: TGTGCTAGTGGTTTGTCTCCTGACCCATTCACCAATCAGCCCCAGCATTTT
CDR3aa: CASGLSPDPFTNQPQHF

len: 14
v_gene: TRBV9
j_gene: TRBJ2-2
abundance: NA
d_gene: NA
CDR3nt: TGTGCCAGCAGCGTAGCGGGGGTTAGCGGGGAGCTGTTTTTT
CDR3aa: CASSVAGVSGELFF

len: 15
v_gene: TRBV2
j_gene: TRBJ2-2
abundance: NA
d_gene: NA
CDR3nt: TGTGCCAGCAGTGAAGAGGGCTCGAACACCGGGGAGCTGTTTTTT
CDR3aa: CASSEEGSNTGELFF

len: 11
v_gene: TRBV6-5
j_gene: TRBJ2-7
abundance: many
d_gene: NA
CDR3nt: TGTGCCAGCAGTACCAAATACGAGCAGTACTTC
CDR3aa: CASSTKYEQYF

len: 15
v_gene: TRBV10-2
j_gene: TRBJ2-5
abundance: NA
d_gene: TRBD2
CDR3nt: TGCGCCAGCAGTGAAATCGGGAGGGGGGGAGAGACCCAGTACTTC
CDR3aa: CASSEIGRGGETQYF

len: 13
v_gene: TRBV9
j_gene: TRBJ1-2
abundance: many
d_gene: NA
CDR3nt: TGTGCCAGCAGCGCCCCGAAGGTAGGCGGCTACACCTTC
CDR3aa: CASSAPKVGGYTF

len: 17
v_gene: TRBV2
j_gene: TRBJ1-1
abundance: NA
d_gene: NA
CDR3nt: TGTGCCAGCAGTTTAGACCGGGAGGGACCCTTGAACACTGAAGCTTTCTTT
CDR3aa: CASSLDREGPLNTEAFF

len: 14
v_gene: TRBV7-2
j_gene: TRBJ2-5
abundance: NA
d_gene: NA
CDR3nt: TGTGCCAGCTCACCGACTAGTTTCCAAGAGACCCAGTACTTC
CDR3aa: CASSPTSFQETQYF

len: 11
v_gene: TRBV29-1
j_gene: TRBJ1-1
abundance: few
d_gene: NA
CDR3nt: TGCAGCTTAGAGGCGAACACTGAAGCTTTCTTT
CDR3aa: CSLEANTEAFF

len: 16
v_gene: TRBV9
j_gene: TRBJ1-1
abundance: few
d_gene: NA
CDR3nt: TGTGCCAGCAGCGTAGATTCCCCAGGACCGAACACTGAAGCTTTCTTT
CDR3aa: CASSVDSPGPNTEAFF

len: 14
v_gene: TRBV19
j_gene: TRBJ2-7
abundance: few
d_gene: NA
CDR3nt: TGTGCCAGTAGTAATACAGGGTGGACCTACGAGCAGTACTTC
CDR3aa: CASSNTGWTYEQYF

len: 17
v_gene: TRBV5-1
j_gene: TRBJ2-2
abundance: few
d_gene: NA
CDR3nt: TGCGCCAGCAGCTTGGCGGGGGGACAGCCGAACACCGGGGAGCTGTTTTTT
CDR3aa: CASSLAGGQPNTGELFF

len: 13
v_gene: TRBV7-9
j_gene: TRBJ1-1
abundance: NA
d_gene: NA
CDR3nt: TGTGCCAGCAGCACAGGACTACACACTGAAGCTTTCTTT
CDR3aa: CASSTGLHTEAFF

len: 14
v_gene: TRBV20-1
j_gene: TRBJ2-6
abundance: once
d_gene: TRBD2
CDR3nt: TGCAGTGCCGGGGGGGCGCTCGGGGCCAACGTCCTGACTTTC
CDR3aa: CSAGGALGANVLTF

len: 16
v_gene: TRBV4-1
j_gene: TRBJ2-5
abundance: NA
d_gene: TRBD1
CDR3nt: TGCGCCAGCAGTCCAAGAGGGATCAGGGGGCAAGAGACCCAGTACTTC
CDR3aa: CASSPRGIRGQETQYF

len: 8
v_gene: TRBV20-1
j_gene: TRBJ1-2
abundance: many
d_gene: NA
CDR3nt: TGCAGTGCTAGAGAGCGCAGATTC
CDR3aa: CSARERRF

len: 11
v_gene: TRBV12-3/TRBV12-4
j_gene: TRBJ1-1
abundance: many
d_gene: NA
CDR3nt: TGTGCCAGCAGTTTCGTGGCTGAAGCTTTCTTT
CDR3aa: CASSFVAEAFF

len: 13
v_gene: TRBV19
j_gene: TRBJ2-7
abundance: once
d_gene: NA
CDR3nt: TGTGCCAGTAGTAACAAGGGTTTCAACGAGCAGTACTTC
CDR3aa: CASSNKGFNEQYF

len: 14
v_gene: TRBV20-1
j_gene: TRBJ1-5
abundance: NA
d_gene: NA
CDR3nt: TGCAGTGCCACCGGGCCCGGGGAGAATCAGCCCCAGCATTTT
CDR3aa: CSATGPGENQPQHF

len: 15
v_gene: TRBV19
j_gene: TRBJ1-4
abundance: NA
d_gene: NA
CDR3nt: TGTGCCAGTAGTACCGGACTCAGGGGAAGAGAAAAACTGTTTTTT
CDR3aa: CASSTGLRGREKLFF

len: 15
v_gene: TRBV20-1
j_gene: TRBJ2-5
abundance: few
d_gene: NA
CDR3nt: TGCAGTGCCGCTATTGCGGGCGGGTACCAAGAGACCCAGTACTTC
CDR3aa: CSAAIAGGYQETQYF

len: 12
v_gene: TRBV4-3
j_gene: TRBJ2-7
abundance: few
d_gene: NA
CDR3nt: TGCGCCAGCAGCCGAGGAGGCCACGAGCAGTACTTC
CDR3aa: CASSRGGHEQYF

len: 14
v_gene: TRBV7-9
j_gene: TRBJ1-3
abundance: many
d_gene: TRBD1
CDR3nt: TGTGCCAGCAGCGCGGACAGGGACTTCAACACCATATATTTT
CDR3aa: CASSADRDFNTIYF

len: 12
v_gene: TRBV12-3/TRBV12-4
j_gene: TRBJ1-1
abundance: NA
d_gene: NA
CDR3nt: TGTGCCAGCACCCTCGGAGGGGGAGTAACTTTCTTT
CDR3aa: CASTLGGGVTFF

len: 15
v_gene: TRBV5-1
j_gene: TRBJ1-1
abundance: NA
d_gene: NA
CDR3nt: TGCGCCAGCAGCTTCGAGTCTGGGGCAAACACTGAAGCTTTCTTT
CDR3aa: CASSFESGANTEAFF

len: 13
v_gene: TRBV29-1
j_gene: TRBJ2-6
abundance: NA
d_gene: NA
CDR3nt: TGCAGCGTTGCTGGGACTGGGGCCAACGTCCTGACTTTC
CDR3aa: CSVAGTGANVLTF

len: 14
v_gene: TRBV5-8
j_gene: TRBJ1-2
abundance: many
d_gene: TRBD1
CDR3nt: TGTGCCAGCAGCTTCACGACAGGGGACTATGGCTACACCTTC
CDR3aa: CASSFTTGDYGYTF

len: 15
v_gene: TRBV9
j_gene: TRBJ1-5
abundance: few
d_gene: NA
CDR3nt: TGTGCCAGCAGCGTGACAACAGGGCAAAATCAGCCCCAGCATTTT
CDR3aa: CASSVTTGQNQPQHF

len: 13
v_gene: TRBV29-1
j_gene: TRBJ2-1
abundance: NA
d_gene: TRBD2
CDR3nt: TGCAGCGTACAGCGGGAGATGAACAATGAGCAGTTCTTC
CDR3aa: CSVQREMNNEQFF

len: 16
v_gene: TRBV12-5
j_gene: TRBJ1-1
abundance: NA
d_gene: TRBD1
CDR3nt: TGTGCTAGTGGTTTAAACCGGGACAGCTTCAACACTGAAGCTTTCTTT
CDR3aa: CASGLNRDSFNTEAFF

len: 16
v_gene: TRBV4-1
j_gene: TRBJ1-6
abundance: NA
d_gene: NA
CDR3nt: TGCGCCAGCAGCCAAGAAACCGGGACGGCCAATTCACCCCTCCACTTT
CDR3aa: CASSQETGTANSPLHF

len: 17
v_gene: TRBV12-3/TRBV12-4
j_gene: TRBJ2-5
abundance: once
d_gene: NA
CDR3nt: TGTGCCAGCAGTTCCCCCCTCGGCAGGGGATCTCAAGAGACCCAGTACTTC
CDR3aa: CASSSPLGRGSQETQYF

len: 14
v_gene: TRBV10-3
j_gene: TRBJ1-1
abundance: many
d_gene: TRBD1
CDR3nt: TGTGCCATCAGGCCCGGACAGGGGAACACTGAAGCTTTCTTT
CDR3aa: CAIRPGQGNTEAFF

len: 15
v_gene: TRBV19
j_gene: TRBJ1-1
abundance: NA
d_gene: NA
CDR3nt: TGTGCCAGTAGTCAACGGCATACAGGATCCACTGAAGCTTTCTTT
CDR3aa: CASSQRHTGSTEAFF

len: 13
v_gene: TRBV12-5
j_gene: TRBJ1-1
abundance: many
d_gene: NA
CDR3nt: TGTGCTAGTGACAAATCAGGGAACACTGAAGCTTTCTTT
CDR3aa: CASDKSGNTEAFF

len: 15
v_gene: TRBV7-8
j_gene: TRBJ1-1
abundance: few
d_gene: NA
CDR3nt: TGTGCCAGCAGCTTTCTTCTAAGCTTGAACACTGAAGCTTTCTTT
CDR3aa: CASSFLLSLNTEAFF

len: 14
v_gene: TRBV10-3
j_gene: TRBJ1-1
abundance: many
d_gene: NA
CDR3nt: TGTGCCATCAGAGAACCCACAGGGAGGACTGAAGCTTTCTTT
CDR3aa: CAIREPTGRTEAFF

len: 13
v_gene: TRBV9
j_gene: TRBJ1-2
abundance: many
d_gene: TRBD1
CDR3nt: TGTGCCAGCAGTCAGGGACAGGGCTATGGCTACACCTTC
CDR3aa: CASSQGQGYGYTF

len: 18
v_gene: TRBV7-6
j_gene: TRBJ1-1
abundance: few
d_gene: NA
CDR3nt: TGTGCCAGCAGCTTAGTATCGGGGTGGGAAGTTATTGACACTGAAGCTTTCTTT
CDR3aa: CASSLVSGWEVIDTEAFF

len: 15
v_gene: TRBV7-2
j_gene: TRBJ2-7
abundance: many
d_gene: TRBD2
CDR3nt: TGTGCCAGCAGCCCCACCTTAGCGGGGACCTACGAGCAGTACTTC
CDR3aa: CASSPTLAGTYEQYF

len: 13
v_gene: TRBV12-3/TRBV12-4
j_gene: TRBJ2-7
abundance: NA
d_gene: TRBD1
CDR3nt: TGTGCCAGCAGTCTAGGGACAGGGATGGGGCAGTACTTC
CDR3aa: CASSLGTGMGQYF

len: 15
v_gene: TRBV19
j_gene: TRBJ1-2
abundance: NA
d_gene: NA
CDR3nt: TGTGCCAGCAGCCAAGCCTCAGGGGAAGCCTATGGCTACACCTTC
CDR3aa: CASSQASGEAYGYTF

len: 14
v_gene: TRBV11-2
j_gene: TRBJ1-2
abundance: few
d_gene: TRBD1
CDR3nt: TGTGCCAGCAGCTACGGAGACAGGGGATACGGCTACACCTTC
CDR3aa: CASSYGDRGYGYTF

len: 13
v_gene: TRBV10-3
j_gene: TRBJ2-5
abundance: NA
d_gene: TRBD1
CDR3nt: TGTGCCATCAACCAGGGGGACCAAGAGACCCAGTACTTC
CDR3aa: CAINQGDQETQYF

len: 15
v_gene: TRBV9
j_gene: TRBJ2-7
abundance: NA
d_gene: TRBD2
CDR3nt: TGTGCCAGCAGCGAGACTAGCGGGAGTCTCTACGAGCAGTACTTC
CDR3aa: CASSETSGSLYEQYF

len: 13
v_gene: TRBV6-5
j_gene: TRBJ1-1
abundance: NA
d_gene: TRBD1
CDR3nt: TGTGCCAGCAGTTACAGACAGGGGGGGGTGGCTTTCTTT
CDR3aa: CASSYRQGGVAFF

len: 15
v_gene: TRBV10-3
j_gene: TRBJ1-2
abundance: once
d_gene: NA
CDR3nt: TGTGCCATCAGTGAGTCGGGCGGGAATCAGGACGGCTACACCTTC
CDR3aa: CAISESGGNQDGYTF

len: 15
v_gene: TRBV7-3
j_gene: TRBJ2-7
abundance: NA
d_gene: NA
CDR3nt: TGTGCCAGCAGCGCCACAGGGGGGGGTACGAGGGAGCAGTACTTC
CDR3aa: CASSATGGGTREQYF

len: 13
v_gene: TRBV20-1
j_gene: TRBJ1-5
abundance: NA
d_gene: NA
CDR3nt: TGCAGTGCTAGCCGGGCAGTCAATCAGCCCCAGCATTTT
CDR3aa: CSASRAVNQPQHF